The 21 T cell receptor beta chains given below trace back to one sample, sequenced in a study of long-term antiretroviral therapy in people with HIV. immunoSEQ v3.0 was run at survey level. Sequenced by immunoSEQ multiplex PCR; TCRdb stores in-frame clones only, minus some. The table lists 25,000 to 35,000 clones, 75% to 90% of them singletons. The starting material was unsorted PBMCs, obtained 2.9 years after starting antiretroviral therapy. These receptors were collected from a man aged 45-60 years with HIV.

In regard to this clone: Other DNA sequences in the sample encode the same CDR3. The chain combines TRBV4-1 with TRBJ1-5; D is uncertain. CDR1 is MGHRA, CDR2 YSYEKL, per germline. V lost 1 base to trimming and J lost 4 bases, with 5 bases between them. CDR3 length: 13 amino acids. For the CDR3, the DNA is TGCGCCAGCAGCCAAGGAGGGAATCAGCCCCAGCATTTT. Amino acid sequence: CASSQGGNQPQHF.

The chain is built from TRBV2 and TRBJ2-1; D not certain. The CDR3 length is 12 residues. Germline-derived CDR1 and CDR2 are SNHLY and FYNNEI. With 7 bases removed from V and 3 bases from J, the gap between germline ends came to 7 bases. The CDR3 loop reads CASTTNYNEQFF. In nucleotides, the CDR3 is TGTGCCAGCACCACAAACTACAATGAGCAGTTCTTC.

CDR3 protein: CASSQGSSNTEAFF. The DNA for the CDR3 is TGCGCCAGCAGCCAAGGAAGCAGTAACACTGAAGCTTTCTTT. This chain joins TRBV4-3 and TRBJ1-1, with D uncertain. This CDR3 contains 14 residues. The germline gives CDR1 LGHNA, CDR2 YSLEER. V lost 1 base and J 2 bases, leaving 8 bases between the germline ends.

This clone was seen a single time. This rearrangement joins TRBV5-1 to TRBJ2-5, with a tentative D call TRBD2 (6 bases). V lost 0 bases and J 5 bases, leaving 11 bases between the germline ends. The CDR3 runs to 14 residues. Germline V gene lookup returns CDR1 SGHRS and CDR2 YFSETQ. The CDR3 region has the DNA TGCGCCAGCAGCTTGGGGAGGAGGGAGGAGACCCAGTACTTC. It specifies CASSLGRREETQYF.

V is TRBV5-4 and J is TRBJ2-7; tentatively, D is TRBD2 (6 bases). Germline CDR1 SGHNT, CDR2 YYREEE (reference sequence). V gave up 2 bases and J gave up 7 bases, with 16 bases separating them. This CDR3 region has 14 residues. CDR3 DNA sequence: TGTGCCAGCAGCTTAAGGCCTACGGCGGGGGAGCAGTACTTC. Translating gives CASSLRPTAGEQYF. Full variable domain (missing parts from reference TRBV5-4 and TRBJ2-7): ETGVTQSPTHLIKTRGQQVTLRCSSQSGHNTVSWYQQALGQGPQFIFQYYREEENGRGNFPPRFSGLQFPNYSSELNVNALELDDSALYLCASSLRPTAGEQYFGPGTRLTVT.

The rearrangement joins TRBV5-4 to TRBJ1-4, with 10 bases aligning to TRBD1. Germline V gene data show CDR1 as SGHNT and CDR2 as YYREEE (reference sequence). V was pared by 4 bases and J by 5 bases, with 5 bases of the junction left unmatched. The CDR3 consists of 15 residues. CDR3 bases: TGTGCCAGCAGCGTTGGACAGGGGGGGAATGAAAAACTGTTTTTT. This translates into CASSVGQGGNEKLFF.

V and J are TRBV28 and TRBJ1-5; 7 positions match TRBD1. The CDR3 is 17 residues long. Trimming removed 5 bases from V and 0 bases from J; junction bases left unmatched: 10. CDR1 MDHEN and CDR2 SYDVKM come from the germline V gene. CDR3 amino acids: CASSHDRASYSNQPQHF. CDR3 nucleotide sequence: TGTGCCAGCAGTCATGACAGGGCATCCTATAGCAATCAGCCCCAGCATTTT.

The chain uses TRBV6-5 and TRBJ2-1, with 10 bases aligning to TRBD2. This CDR3 comprises 15 residues. Germline V gene sequence: CDR1 MNHEY, CDR2 SVGAGI. V shed 5 bases and J 7 bases; nucleotides not matched to a gene: 8. Here the CDR3 reads CASSRGSGGPNEQFF. The CDR3 nucleotides are TGTGCCAGCAGTCGGGGTAGCGGGGGGCCAAATGAGCAGTTCTTC.

The rearrangement uses TRBV2 and TRBJ1-1; no clear D. This CDR3 comprises 12 residues. Deletions cut 7 bases from V and 5 bases from J, with 11 bases between. CDR1 SNHLY and CDR2 FYNNEI come from the germline V gene. CDR3 DNA sequence: TGTGCCAGCATCCGGACTGTGACTGAAGCTTTCTTT. Translation: CASIRTVTEAFF.

The chain carries TRBV28 and TRBJ1-1, with TRBD1 as a possible D gene (5 bases). Germline CDR1 and CDR2: MDHEN and SYDVKM. This CDR3 has 15 residues. V was shortened by 5 bases and J by 0 bases, with 13 bases between the two germline ends. The CDR3 DNA follows: TGTGCCAGCAGTAAGACAGCGCCCCTGAACACTGAAGCTTTCTTT. Its protein product is CASSKTAPLNTEAFF.

This chain joins TRBV27 and TRBJ1-6; 7 nucleotides agree with TRBD1. Looked up from germline, CDR1 is MNHEY and CDR2 is SMNVEV (reference sequence). After removal of 6 bases from V and 7 bases from J, the junction contained 9 bases not matched to a gene. This CDR3 contains 15 residues. CDR3 DNA: TGTGCCAGCAGCCCCCAGGGGGACTGGAATTCACCCCTCCACTTT. This codes for CASSPQGDWNSPLHF.

This chain links TRBV28 with TRBJ1-1; unclear D gene. The V end lost 3 bases, the J end lost 2 bases, and 13 bases lay between the germline ends. CDR3 length: 15 residues. Germline CDR1 reads MDHEN; CDR2 reads SYDVKM. The CDR3 nucleotides are TGTGCCAGCAGTTTCTTACACAGAGAAAACACTGAAGCTTTCTTT. Protein sequence: CASSFLHRENTEAFF.

The V call is TRBV28, the J call TRBJ1-3, with 7 bases aligning to TRBD1. The CDR3 loop spans 14 amino acids. Per the germline V gene, CDR1 is MDHEN and CDR2 is SYDVKM. The V gene end was trimmed by 7 bases and the J gene end by 4 bases; junction bases not matched to a gene: 7. Written as DNA, the CDR3 is TGTGCCAGCAACCAAATACAGGGGGGAAACACCATATATTTT. It yields the protein CASNQIQGGNTIYF.

CDR3 sequence: CSVEGQVVGYGYTF. CDR3 in DNA: TGCAGCGTTGAAGGGCAGGTGGTTGGTTATGGCTACACCTTC. This chain uses TRBV29-1 with TRBJ1-2; D is unresolved. This CDR3 spans 14 amino acids. Germline CDR1 and CDR2: SQVTM and ANQGSEA. Trimming pared 1 base from V and 5 bases from J, leaving 14 bases between.

The rearrangement links TRBV30 to TRBJ2-1; D gene ambiguous. CDR1 and CDR2 from the germline V gene are GTSNPN and SVGIG (reference sequence). The V gene lost 1 base and the J gene lost 5 bases, with 3 bases spanning the gap. CDR3 length equals 11 residues. The CDR3 protein is CAWSGNNEQFF. DNA of the CDR3: TGTGCCTGGAGTGGCAACAATGAGCAGTTCTTC.

This chain connects TRBV18 to TRBJ1-1, with D hard to call. The germline gives CDR1 KGHSH, CDR2 LQKENI. V was pared by 3 bases and J by 0 bases, with 8 bases between. The CDR3 is 14 residues long. The CDR3 DNA sequence: TGTGCCAGCTCACCCTCCGTCCTGAACACTGAAGCTTTCTTT. Translating gives CASSPSVLNTEAFF.

The chain joins TRBV27 to TRBJ2-7; 11 bases match TRBD1. Germline V gene data show CDR1 as MNHEY and CDR2 as SMNVEV (reference sequence). The CDR3 contains 17 residues. V lost 5 bases to trimming and J lost 3 bases; unmatched junction nucleotides: 12. CDR3 sequence reads: CASSPYPWGQGDYEQYF. CDR3 bases: TGTGCCAGCAGTCCATATCCTTGGGGACAGGGGGACTACGAGCAGTACTTC.

This chain connects TRBV5-1 to TRBJ2-7, with 8 bases aligning to TRBD2. The CDR3 is made up of 14 amino acids. V lost 7 bases to trimming and J lost 7 bases; unmatched junction nucleotides: 13. The germline V gene has CDR1 SGHRS and CDR2 YFSETQ. The CDR3 DNA reads as TGCGCCAGCTCCCCCCACGGGGGGGAAAGAGAGCAGTACTTC. Amino acids: CASSPHGGEREQYF.

This clone has a handful of counts. The chain links TRBV2 to TRBJ1-2; 7 bases map to TRBD1. Germline trimming cut 5 bases from V and 6 bases from J; bases unmatched to any gene: 3. The CDR3 is made up of 12 amino acids. Germline CDR1 is SNHLY and CDR2 is FYNNEI. In nucleotides, the CDR3 is TGTGCCAGCAGTAAGACAGGGAATGGCTACACCTTC. Encoded protein: CASSKTGNGYTF.

The chain uses TRBV29-1 and TRBJ1-5, with D hard to call. V was shortened by 4 bases and J by 1 base, with 8 bases between the two germline ends. Per the germline V gene, CDR1 is SQVTM and CDR2 is ANQGSEA. CDR3 length: 13 amino acids. The CDR3 loop reads CSVVSGSNQPQHF. In nucleotides, the CDR3 is TGCAGCGTTGTTTCGGGGAGCAATCAGCCCCAGCATTTT.

This clone appeared a few times. The genes are TRBV6-6 and TRBJ1-5; perhaps TRBD1 as D (5 bases). Trimming removed 6 bases from V and 2 bases from J, with 11 bases in between. CDR3 length: 14 amino acids. Germline V CDR1 and CDR2: MNHNY, SVGAGI (reference sequence). CDR3 sequence: CASRGREGNQPQHF. CDR3 sequence (DNA): TGTGCCAGCAGAGGCAGGGAGGGCAATCAGCCCCAGCATTTT.